Shown below are 25 T cell receptor beta chains from a single sample sequenced in a study of regulatory T cells in long-lasting Graves disease. As to time point: persistent/refractory GD, antithyroid drugs over 5 years with positive TRAb. Construction of the TCR library relied on RNA isolated from PBMCs. To make TCR beta libraries, researchers used iRepertoire HTBI primers and Arm-PCR of CDR3 regions. Via MiXCR, TCRdb re-called the multiplex PCR reads, giving one row per CDR3 protein. Counted here are 500,000 to 800,000 distinct CDR3 sequences, about 32% occurring once; the ten biggest clones make up about 40%. The sequenced sample was peripheral blood mononuclear cells (PBMCs), obtained when the disease was refractory, from a patient treated with antithyroid drugs. The receptors were gathered from a female donor with Graves disease.

A few counts support this clonotype. The chain recombines TRBV3-1 with TRBJ1-5, with 7 bases fitting TRBD1. Germline CDR1 reads LGHDT; CDR2 reads YNNKEL (reference sequence). The length of the CDR3 is 15 residues. The V and J ends lost 4 bases and 4 bases, in that order; junction bases with no gene match: 7. CDR3 DNA sequence: TGTGCCAGCAGCCGGGACAGCAAAACTAATCAGCCCCAGCATTTT. Translating it yields CASSRDSKTNQPQHF.

The chain couples TRBV9 to TRBJ2-7, with 10 bases matching TRBD1. Trimming cost V 4 bases and J 4 bases; bases outside gene matches: 5. The CDR3 runs 14 residues. Per germline, CDR1 SGDLS and CDR2 YYNGEE. CDR3 bases: TGTGCCAGCAGCAGTGACAGGGGGCGGTACGAGCAGTACTTC. This encodes CASSSDRGRYEQYF.

This clonotype was seen a few times. The rearrangement links TRBV29-1 to TRBJ1-1; D unclear. Germline assignment: CDR1 SQVTM and CDR2 ANQGSEA. The CDR3 is 13 residues long. V was cut by 3 bases and J by 2 bases, with 10 bases left in between. The CDR3 loop reads CSVEYQANTEAFF. The CDR3 bases are TGCAGCGTTGAGTACCAGGCAAACACTGAAGCTTTCTTT.

In this sample, this clonotype turned up once. The chain couples TRBV3-1 to TRBJ1-1; no clear D. The V gene lost 3 bases and the J gene lost 5 bases, with 10 bases spanning the gap. CDR3 length: 13 residues. CDR1 LGHDT and CDR2 YNNKEL come from the germline V gene (reference sequence). This chain's CDR3 is CASSQAAGTEAFF. CDR3 sequence (DNA): TGTGCCAGCAGCCAGGCAGCGGGGACTGAAGCTTTCTTT.

V usage is TRBV5-1 and J usage is TRBJ1-5; D is uncertain. The germline V and J ends were trimmed by 1 base and 2 bases, with 7 bases remaining between them. The germline V gene encodes CDR1 SGHRS and CDR2 YFSETQ. CDR3 size: 14 residues. CDR3 coding DNA: TGCGCCAGCAGCTTGCACGGGGGCAATCAGCCCCAGCATTTT. Translation gives CASSLHGGNQPQHF.

This clonotype came up a few times. The gene calls are TRBV20-1 and TRBJ1-5, with D possibly matching TRBD1 (5 bases). Trimming removed 2 bases from V and 2 bases from J, with 7 bases in between. Looked up from germline, CDR1 is DFQATT and CDR2 is SNEGSKA (reference sequence). CDR3 length: 13 amino acids. The CDR3 region has the DNA TGCAGTGCTAGATGGGGGGGCAATCAGCCCCAGCATTTT. It codes for CSARWGGNQPQHF.

The J gene is TRBJ2-7, the V gene TRBV5-1; 9 bases match TRBD1. V shed 1 base, J shed 3 bases, and the junction held 2 bases outside the gene matches. The CDR3 is made up of 14 amino acids. Germline-derived CDR1 and CDR2 are SGHRS and YFSETQ. CDR3 region: CASSLMDRGYEQYF. DNA for the CDR3: TGCGCCAGCAGCTTGATGGACAGGGGCTACGAGCAGTACTTC.

This chain connects TRBV28 to TRBJ2-1; 11 nucleotides agree with TRBD2. The CDR3 covers 15 residues. Germline lookup yields CDR1 MDHEN and CDR2 SYDVKM. The junction had 8 bases not matched to a gene; V was cut back by 8 bases and J by 5 bases. The DNA for the CDR3 is TGTGCCAGCGAAGAAGGGGGACTAGCGGACAATGAGCAGTTCTTC. It specifies CASEEGGLADNEQFF.

In this sample, this clonotype turned up a few times. Compared with germline, one end of the junction differs, possibly owing to a read error. The chain is built from TRBV27 and TRBJ1-5; D remains ambiguous. Germline V CDR1 and CDR2: MNHEY, SMNVEV (reference sequence). This CDR3 comprises 14 residues. The CDR3 is CASSPGVSTQPQHF. In DNA, the CDR3 is TGTGCCAGCAGTCCCGGGGTTAGCACTCAGCCCCAGCATTTT.

This clonotype occurred a few times. The chain employs TRBV6-5 and TRBJ2-5, with no clear D. This CDR3 is built from 16 residues. From germline, CDR1 is MNHEY and CDR2 SVGAGI. V was pared by 0 bases and J by 5 bases, with 16 bases between. The CDR3 DNA follows: TGTGCCAGCAGTTACTCGTTCCGATTCGAACGTGAGACCCAGTACTTC. Protein product: CASSYSFRFERETQYF.

The sample holds a few counts of this clonotype. The chain carries TRBV6-9 and TRBJ2-7; 10 bases fit TRBD2. Germline V gene lookup returns CDR1 MNHGY and CDR2 SVAAGI. This CDR3 spans 15 amino acids. V lost 4 bases and J lost 3; bases outside the gene matches: 6. The CDR3, as DNA: TGTGCCAGCAGTTCCGCTACTAGCGGGAACTACGAGCAGTACTTC. Translating it yields CASSSATSGNYEQYF.

This clonotype was seen a handful of times. The rearrangement uses TRBV5-1 and TRBJ1-1; 9 bases line up with TRBD1. CDR1 SGHRS and CDR2 YFSETQ come from the germline V gene. This CDR3 is 13 amino acids long. Unmatched junction bases numbered 4, after V lost 0 bases and J lost 10 bases. The CDR3 DNA is TGCGCCAGCAGCTTGGGGACAGGGGAGGCAGCTTTCTTT. This encodes CASSLGTGEAAFF.

The gene calls are TRBV12-3 or TRBV12-4 and TRBJ2-3, with D perhaps matching TRBD2 (8 bases). The V end lost 3 bases, the J end lost 4 bases, and 20 bases lay between the germline ends. The CDR3 has 17 residues. DNA for the CDR3: TGTGCCAGCAGTTTGACTTCTTCCGGGAGGGGGCCAGATACGCAGTATTTT. Translated: CASSLTSSGRGPDTQYF.

This chain connects TRBV3-1 to TRBJ1-1; D is unresolved. This CDR3 is 13 amino acids long. The germline V gene encodes CDR1 LGHDT and CDR2 YNNKEL (reference sequence). The V and J ends lost 2 bases and 4 bases respectively, with 8 bases between them. The CDR3 sequence: CASSQSPGTEAFF. In DNA form, the CDR3 reads TGTGCCAGCAGCCAATCACCGGGCACTGAAGCTTTCTTT.

The V gene is TRBV5-1, the J gene TRBJ2-2; 16 positions match TRBD2. This CDR3 is built from 18 residues. CDR1 and CDR2 (germline): SGHRS, YFSETQ. V was pared by 3 bases and J by 1 base, with 3 bases of the junction left unmatched. This chain's CDR3 is CASSWGLAGGMNTGELFF. For the CDR3, the DNA is TGCGCCAGCAGCTGGGGACTAGCGGGAGGGATGAACACCGGGGAGCTGTTTTTT.

The chain employs TRBV11-2 and TRBJ2-4; either TRBD1 or TRBD2 may fit D (6 bases each). The ends were cut back, 2 bases at V and 0 bases at J, with 8 bases in the middle. Per germline, CDR1 SGHAT and CDR2 FQNNGV. The CDR3 sequence is 15 residues long. The CDR3 region is CASSLRGQAKNIQYF. The CDR3 region has the DNA TGTGCCAGCAGCTTACGGGGGCAAGCCAAAAACATTCAGTACTTC.

The chain is built from TRBV19 and TRBJ1-1, with 8 bases fitting TRBD1. V dropped 8 bases and J dropped 0; count of bases not matched to a gene: 23. The germline V gene encodes CDR1 LNHDA and CDR2 SQIVND (reference sequence). This CDR3 comprises 20 residues. The CDR3 DNA sequence: TGTGCCAGTCGACCCCAGGGGGCCAATAGGGGGATCGGAATGAACACTGAAGCTTTCTTT. This codes for CASRPQGANRGIGMNTEAFF.

The chain employs TRBV30 and TRBJ1-3, with D hard to call. V was shortened by 7 bases and J by 4 bases, with 17 bases between the two germline ends. The CDR3 loop spans 14 amino acids. The germline V gene has CDR1 GTSNPN and CDR2 SVGIG (reference sequence). The CDR3 DNA reads as TGTGCCTCAACACAAGGGCCGGGAGGAAACACCATATATTTT. This encodes CASTQGPGGNTIYF.

The chain carries TRBV3-1 and TRBJ1-2; D gene uncertain. Germline loops: CDR1 LGHDT, CDR2 YNNKEL (reference sequence). This CDR3 comprises 13 residues. V was cut by 2 bases and J by 8 bases, with 12 bases left in between. The CDR3 DNA follows: TGTGCCAGCAGCCAACCGGCGACGAGAGGCTACACCTTC. Translation gives CASSQPATRGYTF.

This clonotype has a count of ten or more. This chain links TRBV28 with TRBJ2-2, with 7 nucleotides matching TRBD2. V shed 5 bases and J 0 bases; nucleotides not matched to a gene: 12. Per the germline V gene, CDR1 is MDHEN and CDR2 is SYDVKM. The CDR3 is 18 residues long. This chain's CDR3 is CASSGGGLQFANTGELFF. The CDR3 DNA is TGTGCCAGCAGTGGGGGGGGACTACAGTTCGCGAACACCGGGGAGCTGTTTTTT.

J is TRBJ1-1 and V is TRBV11-2; no clear D. V gave up 0 bases and J gave up 2 bases, with 10 bases separating them. Per the germline V gene, CDR1 is SGHAT and CDR2 is FQNNGV. This CDR3 contains 15 residues. The CDR3 sequence: CASSLDNVGNTEAFF. The CDR3 DNA is TGTGCCAGCAGCTTAGATAACGTAGGCAACACTGAAGCTTTCTTT. Full variable domain (outside the CDR3, taken from reference TRBV11-2 and TRBJ1-1): EAGVAQSPRYKIIEKRQSVAFWCNPISGHATLYWYQQILGQGPKLLIQFQNNGVVDDSQLPKDRFSAERLKGVDSTLKIQPAKLEDSAVYLCASSLDNVGNTEAFFGQGTRLTVV.

This clonotype was detected only a few times. V is TRBV7-3 and J is TRBJ2-3; D is undetermined. The CDR3 extends over 12 amino acids. V dropped 5 bases and J dropped 6 bases, with 9 bases sitting between them. The germline gives CDR1 SGHTA, CDR2 FQGTGA. As DNA, the CDR3 is TGTGCCAGCAGCATTTTCCCCGATACGCAGTATTTT. Its translation is CASSIFPDTQYF.

This clonotype was counted at least ten times. The genes are TRBV12-3 or TRBV12-4 and TRBJ2-7; D uncertain. V lost 0 bases and J lost 7, with 4 bases in between. This CDR3 has 11 amino acids. CDR3 in amino acids: CASSLAWEQYF. Written as DNA, the CDR3 is TGTGCCAGCAGTTTAGCTTGGGAGCAGTACTTC.

In its sample, this clonotype was seen a few times. The chain is built from TRBV6-1 and TRBJ2-7, with 10 bases aligning to TRBD2. V lost 6 bases and J lost 0; bases outside the gene matches: 5. CDR1 and CDR2 from the germline V gene are MNHNS and SASEGT. The CDR3 is 15 amino acids. The CDR3 nucleotides are TGTGCCAGCAGGGATTGGACTAGCGGCTCCTACGAGCAGTACTTC. Amino acid sequence: CASRDWTSGSYEQYF.

This clonotype was found a few times. V and J are TRBV20-1 and TRBJ2-2; no clear D gene. This CDR3 has 15 amino acids. Per the germline V gene, CDR1 is DFQATT and CDR2 is SNEGSKA (reference sequence). The V end lost 0 bases, the J end lost 0 bases, and 8 bases lay between the germline ends. The CDR3 region is CSARDALANTGELFF. The CDR3 DNA follows: TGCAGTGCTAGAGACGCCCTTGCGAACACCGGGGAGCTGTTTTTT.